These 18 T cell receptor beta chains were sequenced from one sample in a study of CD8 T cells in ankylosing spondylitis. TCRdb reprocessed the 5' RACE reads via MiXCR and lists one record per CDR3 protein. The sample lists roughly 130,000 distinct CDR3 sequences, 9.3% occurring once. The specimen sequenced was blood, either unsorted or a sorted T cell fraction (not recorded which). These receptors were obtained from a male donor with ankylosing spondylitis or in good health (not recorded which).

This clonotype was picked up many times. The CDR3 nucleotides read TGTGCCAGCAGCCACCGGGACAGAAACTACGAGCAGTACTTC. It yields the protein CASSHRDRNYEQYF. The chain uses TRBV7-9 and TRBJ2-7, with TRBD1 matching over 7 bases. V lost 5 bases, J lost 3 bases, and 7 bases stayed unmatched. The CDR3 has 14 residues. Germline loops: CDR1 SEHNR, CDR2 FQNEAQ (reference sequence).

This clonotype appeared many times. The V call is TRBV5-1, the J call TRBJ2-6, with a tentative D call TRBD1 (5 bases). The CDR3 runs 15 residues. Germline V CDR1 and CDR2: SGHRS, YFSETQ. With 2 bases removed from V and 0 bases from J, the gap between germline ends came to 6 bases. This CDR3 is CASSFDSSGANVLTF. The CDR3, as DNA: TGCGCCAGCAGCTTCGACAGCTCTGGGGCCAACGTCCTGACTTTC.

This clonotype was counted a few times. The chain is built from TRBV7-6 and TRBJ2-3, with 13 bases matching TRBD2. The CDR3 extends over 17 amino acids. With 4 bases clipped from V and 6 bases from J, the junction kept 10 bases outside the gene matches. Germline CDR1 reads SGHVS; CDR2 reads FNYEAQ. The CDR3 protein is CASSSRLAGGPADTQYF. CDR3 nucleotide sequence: TGTGCCAGCAGCTCCCGACTAGCGGGAGGACCAGCTGATACGCAGTATTTT.

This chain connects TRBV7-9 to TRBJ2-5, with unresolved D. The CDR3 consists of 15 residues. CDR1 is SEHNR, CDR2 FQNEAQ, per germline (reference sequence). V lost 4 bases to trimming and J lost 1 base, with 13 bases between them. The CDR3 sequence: CASSYHGGSQETQYF. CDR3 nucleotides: TGTGCCAGCAGCTATCATGGCGGCTCCCAAGAGACCCAGTACTTC.

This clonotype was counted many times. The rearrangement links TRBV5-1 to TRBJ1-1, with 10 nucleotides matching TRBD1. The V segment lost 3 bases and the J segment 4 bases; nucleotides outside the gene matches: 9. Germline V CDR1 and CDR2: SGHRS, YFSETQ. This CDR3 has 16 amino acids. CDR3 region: CASSYSGTGAATEAFF. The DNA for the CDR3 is TGCGCCAGCAGCTACTCCGGGACAGGGGCGGCCACTGAAGCTTTCTTT.

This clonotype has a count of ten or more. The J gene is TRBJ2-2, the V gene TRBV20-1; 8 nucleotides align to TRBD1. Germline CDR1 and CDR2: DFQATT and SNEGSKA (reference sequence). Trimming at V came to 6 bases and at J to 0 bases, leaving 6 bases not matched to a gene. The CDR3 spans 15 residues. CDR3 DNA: TGCAGTGCAAGGGACAGGACAACGAACACCGGGGAGCTGTTTTTT. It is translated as CSARDRTTNTGELFF.

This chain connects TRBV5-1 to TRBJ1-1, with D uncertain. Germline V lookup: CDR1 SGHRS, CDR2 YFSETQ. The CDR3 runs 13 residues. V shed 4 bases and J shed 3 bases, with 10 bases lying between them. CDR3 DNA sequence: TGCGCCAGCAGCAGGGTTCGGGACACTGAAGCTTTCTTT. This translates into CASSRVRDTEAFF. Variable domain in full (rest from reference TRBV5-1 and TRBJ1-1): KAGVTQTPRYLIKTRGQQVTLSCSPISGHRSVSWYQQTPGQGLQFLFEYFSETQRNKGNFPGRFSGRQFSNSRSEMNVSTLELGDSALYLCASSRVRDTEAFFGQGTRLTVV.

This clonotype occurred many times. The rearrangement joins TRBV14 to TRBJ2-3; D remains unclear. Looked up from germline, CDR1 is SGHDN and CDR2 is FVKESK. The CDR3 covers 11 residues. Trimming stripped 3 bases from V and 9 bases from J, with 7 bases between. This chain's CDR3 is CASSQMQTQYF. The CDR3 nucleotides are TGTGCCAGCAGCCAGATGCAGACGCAGTATTTT.

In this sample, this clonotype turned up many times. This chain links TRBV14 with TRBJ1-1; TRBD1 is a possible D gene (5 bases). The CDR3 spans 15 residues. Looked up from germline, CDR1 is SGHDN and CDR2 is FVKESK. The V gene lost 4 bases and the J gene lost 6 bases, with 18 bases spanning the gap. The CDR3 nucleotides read TGTGCCAGCAGCCCTCTGGGGAGGGGCTTATCTGAAGCTTTCTTT. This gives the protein CASSPLGRGLSEAFF.

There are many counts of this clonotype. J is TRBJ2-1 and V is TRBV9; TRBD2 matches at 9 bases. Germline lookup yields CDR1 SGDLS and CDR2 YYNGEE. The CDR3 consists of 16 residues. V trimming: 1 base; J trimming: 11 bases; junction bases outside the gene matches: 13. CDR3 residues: CASSVPQAGGVAKQFF. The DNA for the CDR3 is TGTGCCAGCAGCGTACCCCAGGCGGGAGGGGTAGCTAAGCAGTTCTTC.

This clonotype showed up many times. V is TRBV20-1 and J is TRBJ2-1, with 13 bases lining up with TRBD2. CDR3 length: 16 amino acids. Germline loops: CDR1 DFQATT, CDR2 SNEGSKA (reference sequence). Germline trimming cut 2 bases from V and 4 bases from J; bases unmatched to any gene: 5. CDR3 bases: TGCAGTGCTAGACAGGGACTAGCGGGATGGTACAATGAGCAGTTCTTC. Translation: CSARQGLAGWYNEQFF.

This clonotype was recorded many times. The CDR3, as DNA: TGTGCCAGCAGCTTAGGGGCACTGGTTACCTACGAGCAGTACTTC. It specifies CASSLGALVTYEQYF. This rearrangement joins TRBV7-2 to TRBJ2-7, with unresolved D. The V gene lost 1 base and the J gene lost 2 bases, with 12 bases spanning the gap. The germline CDR1 and CDR2 sequences are SGHTA and FQGNSA. This CDR3 has 15 residues.

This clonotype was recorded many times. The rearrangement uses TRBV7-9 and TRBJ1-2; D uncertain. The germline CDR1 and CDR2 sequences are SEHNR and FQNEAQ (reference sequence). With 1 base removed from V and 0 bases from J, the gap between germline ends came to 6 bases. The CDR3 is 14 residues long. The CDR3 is CASSLGGANYGYTF. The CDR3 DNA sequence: TGTGCCAGCAGCTTAGGCGGTGCTAACTATGGCTACACCTTC. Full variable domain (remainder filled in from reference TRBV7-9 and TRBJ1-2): DTGVSQNPRHKITKRGQNVTFRCDPISEHNRLYWYRQTLGQGPEFLTYFQNEAQLEKSRLLSDRFSAERPKGSFSTLEIQRTEQGDSAMYLCASSLGGANYGYTFGSGTRLTVV.

This chain's CDR3 is CASSHTQTGFRMYF. The CDR3 bases are TGTGCCAGCAGTCATACCCAGACAGGGTTCAGGATGTACTTC. The chain employs TRBV12-3 or TRBV12-4 and TRBJ2-7; 7 nucleotides match TRBD1. Trimming took 5 bases from V and 12 from J; bases not matched to a gene: 16. The CDR3 extends over 14 amino acids.

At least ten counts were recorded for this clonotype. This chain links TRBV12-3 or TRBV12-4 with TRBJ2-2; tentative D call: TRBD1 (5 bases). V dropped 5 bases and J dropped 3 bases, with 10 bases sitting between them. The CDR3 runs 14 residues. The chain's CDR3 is CASSTDRYTGELFF. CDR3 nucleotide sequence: TGTGCCAGCAGTACCGACAGATACACCGGGGAGCTGTTTTTT.

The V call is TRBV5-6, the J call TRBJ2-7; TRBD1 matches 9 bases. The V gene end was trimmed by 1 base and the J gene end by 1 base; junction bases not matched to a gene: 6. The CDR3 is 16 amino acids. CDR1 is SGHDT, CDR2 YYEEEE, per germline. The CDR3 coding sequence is TGTGCCAGCAGCTTGTTTGTTGACAGGGGGTCCTACGAGCAGTACTTC. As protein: CASSLFVDRGSYEQYF.

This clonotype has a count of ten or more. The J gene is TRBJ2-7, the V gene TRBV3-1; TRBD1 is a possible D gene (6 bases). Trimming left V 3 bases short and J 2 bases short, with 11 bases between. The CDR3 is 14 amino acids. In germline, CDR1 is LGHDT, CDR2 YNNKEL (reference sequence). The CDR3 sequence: CASSQLGQAYEQYF. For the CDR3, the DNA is TGTGCCAGCAGCCAGCTGGGACAAGCCTACGAGCAGTACTTC.

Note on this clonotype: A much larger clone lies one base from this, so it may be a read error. The CDR3 DNA reads as TGTGCCATCAGTGGGGGTCTAGCGGAAAACAATGAGCAGTTCTTC. It translates to CAISGGLAENNEQFF. This rearrangement joins TRBV10-3 to TRBJ2-1; TRBD2 matches 7 bases. CDR1 ENHRY and CDR2 SYGVKD come from the germline V gene. The length of the CDR3 is 15 residues. Trimming removed 4 bases from V and 5 bases from J; junction bases left unmatched: 8.